The T cell receptor (beta chain) under discussion was sequenced for a study of blood T cell repertoires in COVID-19. Study information: Researchers got acute and convalescent COVID-19 samples from the United States, Italy and Spain. Nucleic acid was either cDNA or gDNA, and it came from T cells, B-cell-depleted T cells, or PBMCs.

Per the original methods: How many nucleated cells were present was estimated from reference gene primer amplification. The method was immunoSEQ multiplex PCR; TCRdb's version includes in-frame clones alone and lacks a portion of them. V and J calls and clone size are copied from that table; D and trimming were computed from the DNA. The sample shows under 200,000 clones, 86% of them seen only once. Unmatched junction bases numbered 8, after V lost 4 bases and J lost 10 bases. Germline lookup yields CDR1 SGHVS and CDR2 FNYEAQ. CDR3 length: 14 amino acids. The source material was peripheral blood. V is TRBV7-6 and J is TRBJ1-3, with 9 bases aligning to TRBD1. The receptor was derived from a man between 18 and 29 years old with acute or convalescent COVID-19. CDR3 sequence reads: CASSSRTGEGTIYF. In nucleotides, the CDR3 is TGTGCCAGCAGCTCGCGGACAGGGGAAGGGACCATATATTTT.